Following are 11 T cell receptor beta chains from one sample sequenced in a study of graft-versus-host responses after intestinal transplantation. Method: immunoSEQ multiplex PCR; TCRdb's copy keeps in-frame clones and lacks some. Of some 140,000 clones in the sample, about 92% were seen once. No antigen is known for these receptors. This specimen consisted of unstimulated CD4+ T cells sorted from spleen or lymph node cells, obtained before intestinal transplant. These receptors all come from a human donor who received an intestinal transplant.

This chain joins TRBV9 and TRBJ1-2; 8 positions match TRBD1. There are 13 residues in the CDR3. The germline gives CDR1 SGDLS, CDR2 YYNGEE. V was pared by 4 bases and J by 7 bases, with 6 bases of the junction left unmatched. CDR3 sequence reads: CASSSVDRAGYTF. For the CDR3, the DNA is TGTGCCAGCAGCTCAGTGGACAGGGCTGGCTACACCTTC.

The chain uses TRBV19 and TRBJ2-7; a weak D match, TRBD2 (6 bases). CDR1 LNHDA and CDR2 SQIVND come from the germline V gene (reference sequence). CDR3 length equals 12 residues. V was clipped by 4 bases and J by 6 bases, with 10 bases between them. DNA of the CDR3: TGTGCCAGTAGTACTCGGGGGTCCGAGCAGTACTTC. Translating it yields CASSTRGSEQYF.

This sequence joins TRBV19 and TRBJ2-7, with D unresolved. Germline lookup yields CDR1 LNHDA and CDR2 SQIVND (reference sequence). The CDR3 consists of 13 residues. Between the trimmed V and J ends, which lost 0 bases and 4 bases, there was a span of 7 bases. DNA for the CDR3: TGTGCCAGTAGTATAGATCTCAATTACGAGCAGTACTTC. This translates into CASSIDLNYEQYF.

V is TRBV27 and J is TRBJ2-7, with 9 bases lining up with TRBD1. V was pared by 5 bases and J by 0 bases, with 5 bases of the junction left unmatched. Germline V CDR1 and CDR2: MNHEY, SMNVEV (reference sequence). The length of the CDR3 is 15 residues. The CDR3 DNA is TGTGCCAGCAGTCCGCGGACAGGGGACTCCTACGAGCAGTACTTC. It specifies CASSPRTGDSYEQYF.

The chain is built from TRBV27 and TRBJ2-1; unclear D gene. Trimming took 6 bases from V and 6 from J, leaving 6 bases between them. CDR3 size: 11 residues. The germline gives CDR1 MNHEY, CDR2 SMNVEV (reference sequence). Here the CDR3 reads CASRELNEQFF. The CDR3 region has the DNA TGTGCCAGCAGGGAACTCAATGAGCAGTTCTTC.

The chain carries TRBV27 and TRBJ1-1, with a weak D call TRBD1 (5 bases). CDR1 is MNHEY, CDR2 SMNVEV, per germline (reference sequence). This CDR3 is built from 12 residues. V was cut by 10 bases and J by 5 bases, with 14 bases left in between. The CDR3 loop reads CATKGSWTEAFF. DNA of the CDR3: TGTGCCACCAAGGGGAGCTGGACTGAAGCTTTCTTT.

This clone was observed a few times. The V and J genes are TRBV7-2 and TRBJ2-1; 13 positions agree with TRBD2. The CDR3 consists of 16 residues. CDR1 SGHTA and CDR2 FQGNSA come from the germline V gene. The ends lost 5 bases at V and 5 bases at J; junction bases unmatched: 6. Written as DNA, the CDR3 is TGTGCCAGCAGCCCCGGACTAGCGGGGGTGCACAATGAGCAGTTCTTC. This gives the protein CASSPGLAGVHNEQFF. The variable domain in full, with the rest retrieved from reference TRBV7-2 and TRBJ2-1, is GAGVSQSPSNKVTEKGKDVELRCDPISGHTALYWYRQSLGQGLEFLIYFQGNSAPDKSGLPSDRFSAERTGGSVSTLTIQRTQQEDSAVYLCASSPGLAGVHNEQFFGPGTRLTVL.

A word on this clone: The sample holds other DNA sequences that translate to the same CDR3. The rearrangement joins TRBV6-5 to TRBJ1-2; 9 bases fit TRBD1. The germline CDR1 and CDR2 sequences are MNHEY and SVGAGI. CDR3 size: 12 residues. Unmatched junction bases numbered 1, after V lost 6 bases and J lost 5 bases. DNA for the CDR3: TGTGCCAGCAGCGGGACAGGGTATGGCTACACCTTC. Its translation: CASSGTGYGYTF.

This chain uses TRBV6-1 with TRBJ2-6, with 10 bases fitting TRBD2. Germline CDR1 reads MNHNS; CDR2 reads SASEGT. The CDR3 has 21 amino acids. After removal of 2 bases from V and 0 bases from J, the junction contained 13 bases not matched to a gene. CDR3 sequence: CASSEYGPSGGARSGANVLTF. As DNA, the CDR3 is TGTGCCAGCAGTGAATACGGACCGAGCGGGGGGGCTCGCTCTGGGGCCAACGTCCTGACTTTC.

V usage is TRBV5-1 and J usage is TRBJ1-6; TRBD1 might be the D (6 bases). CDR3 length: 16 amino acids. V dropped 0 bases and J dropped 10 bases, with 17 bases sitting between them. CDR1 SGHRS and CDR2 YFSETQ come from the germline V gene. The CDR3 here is CASSLAGQGMKSPLHF. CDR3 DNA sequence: TGCGCCAGCAGCTTGGCGGGGCAGGGGATGAAATCACCCCTCCACTTT.

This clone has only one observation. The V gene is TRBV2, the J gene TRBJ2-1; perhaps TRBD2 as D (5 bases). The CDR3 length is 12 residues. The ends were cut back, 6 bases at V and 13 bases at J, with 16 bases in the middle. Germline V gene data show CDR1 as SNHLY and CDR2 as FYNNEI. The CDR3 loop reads CASRRSGALQFF. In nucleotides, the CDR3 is TGTGCCAGCAGAAGGAGCGGAGCGCTTCAGTTCTTC.